The rows below give T cell receptor beta chains drawn from one sample of a study of shared clonotypes between healthy human individuals. The assay was immunoSEQ multiplex PCR, and TCRdb's table has in-frame clones only and misses some. Of about 1.5 million clones in the sample, about 98% were seen once. The sequenced material came from naive CD4+ T cells sorted from blood. Receptor source: a man aged 30-40 years in good health. Both conserved end residues are part of each CDR3. The D gene is left open where the match is weak. Clone size is shown for a subset of rows, as once, few, many or a class of expanded clone.

CDR3nt: TGTGCCAGCAGCTTATTCTCGACCATGAGGGATACGCAGTATTTT; CDR3aa: CASSLFSTMRDTQYF; d_gene: NA; abundance: NA; v_gene: TRBV7-2; j_gene: TRBJ2-3
CDR3nt: TGTGCCAGCAGTCCCGGTGGGGGCAATCAGCCCCAGCATTTT; CDR3aa: CASSPGGGNQPQHF; d_gene: NA; abundance: NA; v_gene: TRBV28; j_gene: TRBJ1-5
CDR3nt: TGTGCCAGCAGCCGATCAAGGAGCCCGAGCACAGATACGCAGTATTTT; CDR3aa: CASSRSRSPSTDTQYF; d_gene: NA; abundance: NA; v_gene: TRBV27; j_gene: TRBJ2-3
CDR3nt: TGTGCCAGCAGCGTATCAGCGGGAGCCCCCTACGAGCAGTACTTC; CDR3aa: CASSVSAGAPYEQYF; d_gene: TRBD2; abundance: NA; v_gene: TRBV9; j_gene: TRBJ2-7
CDR3nt: TGTGCTAGTGGTTTGGGGTCTAGCGGGAGGCCCCGGGTTGCGGAGCAGTACTTC; CDR3aa: CASGLGSSGRPRVAEQYF; d_gene: TRBD2; abundance: NA; v_gene: TRBV12-5; j_gene: TRBJ2-7
CDR3nt: TGTGCCAGCAGCTTAGTTCAGGGGGCGGGCTACGAGCAGTACTTC; CDR3aa: CASSLVQGAGYEQYF; d_gene: TRBD1; abundance: NA; v_gene: TRBV7-2; j_gene: TRBJ2-7
CDR3nt: TGTGCCAGCAGCTTGCCCAGGGGACCAAGCTCCTACGAGCAGTACTTC; CDR3aa: CASSLPRGPSSYEQYF; d_gene: NA; abundance: NA; v_gene: TRBV5-6; j_gene: TRBJ2-7
CDR3nt: TGTGCCAGCACCTTGAAGAAGGGGGAGGGCCAAACCGGGGAGCTGTTTTTT; CDR3aa: CASTLKKGEGQTGELFF; d_gene: NA; abundance: NA; v_gene: TRBV21-1; j_gene: TRBJ2-2
CDR3nt: TGTGCCAGCTCACCATTCAGCTTGAACACTGAAGCTTTCTTT; CDR3aa: CASSPFSLNTEAFF; d_gene: NA; abundance: NA; v_gene: TRBV18; j_gene: TRBJ1-1
CDR3nt: TGTGCCAGCAGCGTCCAGGGAGCGGTGAATGAAAAACTGTTTTTT; CDR3aa: CASSVQGAVNEKLFF; d_gene: NA; abundance: NA; v_gene: TRBV9; j_gene: TRBJ1-4
CDR3nt: TGTGCCAGCACCGGGACGGGGGATCAGCCCCAGCATTTT; CDR3aa: CASTGTGDQPQHF; d_gene: NA; abundance: NA; v_gene: TRBV2; j_gene: TRBJ1-5
CDR3nt: TGTGCCAGCAGCTTGGCAGGGGGCTATGGCTACACCTTC; CDR3aa: CASSLAGGYGYTF; d_gene: TRBD1; abundance: NA; v_gene: TRBV5-4; j_gene: TRBJ1-2
CDR3nt: TGTGCCAGCAGCTCCGGGAAGCCGGGCCCCAACATTCAGTACTTC; CDR3aa: CASSSGKPGPNIQYF; d_gene: NA; abundance: NA; v_gene: TRBV7-9; j_gene: TRBJ2-4
CDR3nt: TGCAGTGCTATAAGTAGTGAGCAGTTCTTC; CDR3aa: CSAISSEQFF; d_gene: NA; abundance: NA; v_gene: TRBV20-1; j_gene: TRBJ2-1
CDR3nt: TGTGCCAGCAGCAGGACCGGAACCGATGAGCAGTTCTTC; CDR3aa: CASSRTGTDEQFF; d_gene: NA; abundance: once; v_gene: TRBV5-5; j_gene: TRBJ2-1
CDR3nt: TGTGCCAGCAGTGAACGGGGGGGTGGCTACACCTTC; CDR3aa: CASSERGGGYTF; d_gene: NA; abundance: NA; v_gene: TRBV25-1; j_gene: TRBJ1-2
CDR3nt: TGCGCCAGCAGCCAAGATCCTCAAGGGTATCAGCCCCAGCATTTT; CDR3aa: CASSQDPQGYQPQHF; d_gene: NA; abundance: NA; v_gene: TRBV4-1; j_gene: TRBJ1-5
CDR3nt: TGCGCCAGCAGCCCATGGGACAGCCGTTTCAATGAGCAGTTCTTC; CDR3aa: CASSPWDSRFNEQFF; d_gene: TRBD1; abundance: NA; v_gene: TRBV5-1; j_gene: TRBJ2-1
CDR3nt: TGTGCCAGCATCGGGGGTCTTCAACGAAACAATGAGCAGTTCTTC; CDR3aa: CASIGGLQRNNEQFF; d_gene: NA; abundance: NA; v_gene: TRBV2; j_gene: TRBJ2-1
CDR3nt: TGTGCCAGCAGACGGGTCTCGAACACCGGGGAGCTGTTTTTT; CDR3aa: CASRRVSNTGELFF; d_gene: NA; abundance: NA; v_gene: TRBV5-4; j_gene: TRBJ2-2
CDR3nt: TGTGCCAGCAGTTTCCAGGGGCTAGCGGGAGGCGAGCAGTACTTC; CDR3aa: CASSFQGLAGGEQYF; d_gene: TRBD2; abundance: NA; v_gene: TRBV28; j_gene: TRBJ2-7
CDR3nt: TGTGCCAGCACCCAGAGGCGGGATAGCAATGAGCAGTTCTTC; CDR3aa: CASTQRRDSNEQFF; d_gene: NA; abundance: NA; v_gene: TRBV11-2; j_gene: TRBJ2-1
CDR3nt: TGTGCCAGCAGCTTGTCTATCTCTAACTATGGCTACACCTTC; CDR3aa: CASSLSISNYGYTF; d_gene: NA; abundance: NA; v_gene: TRBV11-2; j_gene: TRBJ1-2
CDR3nt: TGCAGCGCCGGGACCTCTGGAAACACCATATATTTT; CDR3aa: CSAGTSGNTIYF; d_gene: NA; abundance: NA; v_gene: TRBV29-1; j_gene: TRBJ1-3
CDR3nt: TGTGCCATCACTCCCCCTAGCAGCTCCTACGAGCAGTACTTC; CDR3aa: CAITPPSSSYEQYF; d_gene: NA; abundance: NA; v_gene: TRBV7-2; j_gene: TRBJ2-7
CDR3nt: TGTGCCAGCAGCGCGGAGCAGGGTGCGCAAGAGACCCAGTACTTC; CDR3aa: CASSAEQGAQETQYF; d_gene: NA; abundance: once; v_gene: TRBV7-2; j_gene: TRBJ2-5
CDR3nt: TGTGCCAGCAGCGTCCGAGTTATAGATACGCAGTATTTT; CDR3aa: CASSVRVIDTQYF; d_gene: NA; abundance: NA; v_gene: TRBV9; j_gene: TRBJ2-3
CDR3nt: TGTGCCAGCAGCTACTTCGCCACCGGGGAGCTGTTTTTT; CDR3aa: CASSYFATGELFF; d_gene: NA; abundance: NA; v_gene: TRBV11-2; j_gene: TRBJ2-2
CDR3nt: TGTGCCAGCAGCGAGACAGGGTTGATATGCGAGCAGTACTTC; CDR3aa: CASSETGLICEQYF; d_gene: TRBD1; abundance: NA; v_gene: TRBV28; j_gene: TRBJ2-7
CDR3nt: TGTGCCAGCAGTTTACCAGGGTCCTCATACAATGAGCAGTTCTTC; CDR3aa: CASSLPGSSYNEQFF; d_gene: NA; abundance: NA; v_gene: TRBV28; j_gene: TRBJ2-1
CDR3nt: TGTGCCAGCAGTGACCTAGGAGGGGAGCAGTACTTC; CDR3aa: CASSDLGGEQYF; d_gene: NA; abundance: once; v_gene: TRBV6-4; j_gene: TRBJ2-7
CDR3nt: TGTGCCAGCAGCCCACTACCCTCGGGAGATGAGCAGTTCTTC; CDR3aa: CASSPLPSGDEQFF; d_gene: NA; abundance: NA; v_gene: TRBV5-4; j_gene: TRBJ2-1
CDR3nt: TGCGCCAGCAGCTGGGGGGGACTGGGCACAGATACGCAGTATTTT; CDR3aa: CASSWGGLGTDTQYF; d_gene: TRBD2; abundance: NA; v_gene: TRBV5-1; j_gene: TRBJ2-3
CDR3nt: TGTGCCAGCAGCCCTAGGACAGGCCTGAACACCGGGGAGCTGTTTTTT; CDR3aa: CASSPRTGLNTGELFF; d_gene: TRBD1; abundance: NA; v_gene: TRBV7-3; j_gene: TRBJ2-2
CDR3nt: TGTGCCAGCAGGGAGAGGGACCCGGGGGGCACTGAAGCTTTCTTT; CDR3aa: CASRERDPGGTEAFF; d_gene: NA; abundance: NA; v_gene: TRBV6-5; j_gene: TRBJ1-1
CDR3nt: TGCAGCGACGGGCTGTACTCGGGAGAGACCCAGTACTTC; CDR3aa: CSDGLYSGETQYF; d_gene: NA; abundance: NA; v_gene: TRBV29-1; j_gene: TRBJ2-5
CDR3nt: TGTGCCAGTAGAACAGCAGGGACCCACTATGGCTACACCTTC; CDR3aa: CASRTAGTHYGYTF; d_gene: NA; abundance: NA; v_gene: TRBV19; j_gene: TRBJ1-2
CDR3nt: TGCGCCAGCAGCTTGGTCGGTGCTCCCTACTACGAGCAGTACTTC; CDR3aa: CASSLVGAPYYEQYF; d_gene: NA; abundance: NA; v_gene: TRBV5-1; j_gene: TRBJ2-7
CDR3nt: TGTGCCAGTAGTACCAGGTTTATTGGCTACAATGAGCAGTTCTTC; CDR3aa: CASSTRFIGYNEQFF; d_gene: NA; abundance: NA; v_gene: TRBV19; j_gene: TRBJ2-1
CDR3nt: TGTGCCAGCAAGAGAGGGGGGTTTACTGGAAACACCATATATTTT; CDR3aa: CASKRGGFTGNTIYF; d_gene: NA; abundance: NA; v_gene: TRBV9; j_gene: TRBJ1-3
CDR3nt: TGTGCCAGCTCACCGGGACAGGGGACCCCAGACGTTGGCTACACCTTC; CDR3aa: CASSPGQGTPDVGYTF; d_gene: TRBD1; abundance: NA; v_gene: TRBV18; j_gene: TRBJ1-2
CDR3nt: TGTGCCAGCAGCGCGGCGGGAAACACAGATACGCAGTATTTT; CDR3aa: CASSAAGNTDTQYF; d_gene: NA; abundance: NA; v_gene: TRBV5-4; j_gene: TRBJ2-3
CDR3nt: TGTGCCAGCAGCGCCGGGACAGAAAGGATTATATACGAGCAGTACTTC; CDR3aa: CASSAGTERIIYEQYF; d_gene: TRBD1; abundance: NA; v_gene: TRBV6-6; j_gene: TRBJ2-7
CDR3nt: TGTGCCAGCAGAAGGACAGGGACAAGCAATCAGCCCCAGCATTTT; CDR3aa: CASRRTGTSNQPQHF; d_gene: TRBD1; abundance: NA; v_gene: TRBV6-1; j_gene: TRBJ1-5
CDR3nt: TGTGCCATCCGGAACACCGGGGAGCTGTTTTTT; CDR3aa: CAIRNTGELFF; d_gene: NA; abundance: NA; v_gene: TRBV6-4; j_gene: TRBJ2-2
CDR3nt: TGTGCCAGCAGCGGGGAACGGGAGTTAGGCACAGATACGCAGTATTTT; CDR3aa: CASSGERELGTDTQYF; d_gene: NA; abundance: NA; v_gene: TRBV9; j_gene: TRBJ2-3
CDR3nt: TGTGCCAGCAGCTTCGTTCAGGCATCCTACGAGCAGTACTTC; CDR3aa: CASSFVQASYEQYF; d_gene: NA; abundance: NA; v_gene: TRBV5-4; j_gene: TRBJ2-7
CDR3nt: TGTGCCAGCAGCTTCCTACCACCCGAGCAGTACTTC; CDR3aa: CASSFLPPEQYF; d_gene: NA; abundance: NA; v_gene: TRBV7-9; j_gene: TRBJ2-7
CDR3nt: TGTGCCAGCAGCTTAGGCCAGAATAGCAATCAGCCCCAGCATTTT; CDR3aa: CASSLGQNSNQPQHF; d_gene: NA; abundance: NA; v_gene: TRBV5-6; j_gene: TRBJ1-5